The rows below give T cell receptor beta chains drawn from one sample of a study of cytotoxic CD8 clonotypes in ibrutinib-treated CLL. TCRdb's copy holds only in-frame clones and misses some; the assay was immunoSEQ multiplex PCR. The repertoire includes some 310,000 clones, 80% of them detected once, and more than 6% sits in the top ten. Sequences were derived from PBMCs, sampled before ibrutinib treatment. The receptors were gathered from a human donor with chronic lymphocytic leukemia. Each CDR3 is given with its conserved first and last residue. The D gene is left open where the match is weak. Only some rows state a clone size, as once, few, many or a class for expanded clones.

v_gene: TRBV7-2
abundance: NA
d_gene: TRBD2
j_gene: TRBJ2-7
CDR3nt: TGTGCCAGCAGCTTAGTAGGCGGGAGGGAATCCTACGAGCAGTACTTC
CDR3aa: CASSLVGGRESYEQYF

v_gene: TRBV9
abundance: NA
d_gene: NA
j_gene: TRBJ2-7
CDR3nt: TGTGCCAGCAGCGTAAGCCCGGACACGGTCCTTCCGCAGTACTTC
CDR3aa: CASSVSPDTVLPQYF

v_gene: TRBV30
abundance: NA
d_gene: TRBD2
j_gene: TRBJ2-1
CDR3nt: TGTGCCTGTCAAAGGGGTAGCGGGAACAATGAGCAGTTCTTC
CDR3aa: CACQRGSGNNEQFF

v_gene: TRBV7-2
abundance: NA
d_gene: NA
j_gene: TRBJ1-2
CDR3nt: TGTGCCAGCAGCTTACTTTTCTATGGCTACACCTTC
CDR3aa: CASSLLFYGYTF

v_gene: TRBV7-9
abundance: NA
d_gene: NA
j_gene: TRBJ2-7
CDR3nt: TGTGCCAGCAGCCCCTTGTGGGGGCCCTACGAGCAGTACTTC
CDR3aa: CASSPLWGPYEQYF

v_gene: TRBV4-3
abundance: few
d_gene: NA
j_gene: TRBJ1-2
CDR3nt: TGCGCCAGCAGCCAAGACGGGCCAGATGGCTACACCTTC
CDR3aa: CASSQDGPDGYTF

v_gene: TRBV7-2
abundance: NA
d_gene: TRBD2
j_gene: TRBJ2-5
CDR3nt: TGTGCCAGCAGCTTAGCGGGAGGGTTAGAGACCCAGTACTTC
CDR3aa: CASSLAGGLETQYF

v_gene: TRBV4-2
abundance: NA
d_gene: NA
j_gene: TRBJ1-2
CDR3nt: TGTGCCAGCAGCCAAGATGCCGGGGGGCCGGAATATGGCTACACCTTC
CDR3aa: CASSQDAGGPEYGYTF

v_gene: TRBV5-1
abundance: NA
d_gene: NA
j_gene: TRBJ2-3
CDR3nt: TGCGCCAGCAGCTTGTGGGCGGGGAGCACAGATACGCAGTATTTT
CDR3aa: CASSLWAGSTDTQYF

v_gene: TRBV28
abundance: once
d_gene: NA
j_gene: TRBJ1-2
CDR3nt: TGTGCCAGCAGAACGCCGAACCCCGGGTATGGCTACACCTTC
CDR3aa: CASRTPNPGYGYTF

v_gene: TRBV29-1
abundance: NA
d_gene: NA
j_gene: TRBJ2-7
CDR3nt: TGCAGCGTTGAAGACGGGAGCTTCGAGCAGTACTTC
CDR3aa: CSVEDGSFEQYF

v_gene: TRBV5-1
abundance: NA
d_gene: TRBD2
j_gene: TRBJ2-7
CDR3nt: TGCGCCAGCAGCTCCGTTCGGGGGGAGGTCGAGCAGTACTTC
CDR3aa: CASSSVRGEVEQYF

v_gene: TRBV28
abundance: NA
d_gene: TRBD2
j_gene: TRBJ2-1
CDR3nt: TGTGCCAGCAGTTCAGCCCCCGGGACTAGCGGACTCAATGAGCAGTTCTTC
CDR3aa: CASSSAPGTSGLNEQFF

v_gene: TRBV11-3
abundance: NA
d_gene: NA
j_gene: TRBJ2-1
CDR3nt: TGTGCCAGCAGCTTTCGGCAGTACAATGAGCAGTTCTTC
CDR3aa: CASSFRQYNEQFF

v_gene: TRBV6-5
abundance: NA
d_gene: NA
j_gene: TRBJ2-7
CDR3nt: TGTGCCAGCAGTTACGAGCCAACTCGGCCGTCCTACGAGCAGTACTTC
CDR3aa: CASSYEPTRPSYEQYF

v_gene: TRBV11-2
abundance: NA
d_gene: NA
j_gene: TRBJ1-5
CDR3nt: TGTGCCAGCAGCCCCAGTATGGGGCAGTTAAATCAGCCCCAGCATTTT
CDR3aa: CASSPSMGQLNQPQHF

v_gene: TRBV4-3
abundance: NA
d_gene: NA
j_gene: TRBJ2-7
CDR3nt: TGCGCCAGCAGCCAAGTCTGGCTATCTACTTACGAGCAGTACTTC
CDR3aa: CASSQVWLSTYEQYF

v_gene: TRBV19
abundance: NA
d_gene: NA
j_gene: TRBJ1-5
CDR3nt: TGTGCCAGTAGTATAGCCCCCTGGGACGATCAGCCCCAGCATTTT
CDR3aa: CASSIAPWDDQPQHF